Listed below are T cell receptor beta chains from one sample, sequenced in a study of T cell changes during pregnancy in multiple sclerosis. TCRdb's copy holds only in-frame clones and misses some; the assay was immunoSEQ multiplex PCR. This table holds over 65,000 clones, around 94% found once. The sample in question was peripheral blood, obtained in the third trimester of pregnancy. These receptor sequences come from a female donor with multiple sclerosis, enrolled in a pregnancy study. CDR3s include the opening cysteine and the closing phenylalanine or tryptophan. Each record gives: CDR3 DNA, CDR3 protein, D gene, clone size, V gene, J gene. A D gene is named only where the DNA matches it firmly. Size values are once, few and many counts, or a class for expanded clones, and some rows have none.

CDR3nt: TGCGCCAGCAGCCCCGGGGGGGACCTCCAATGGGAGCAGTACTTC
CDR3aa: CASSPGGDLQWEQYF
d_gene: TRBD2
abundance: .
v_gene: TRBV4-1
j_gene: TRBJ2-7

CDR3nt: TGTGCCAGCAGCTTACCGGTCCAAGAGACCCAGTACTTC
CDR3aa: CASSLPVQETQYF
d_gene: .
abundance: .
v_gene: TRBV7-9
j_gene: TRBJ2-5

CDR3nt: TGTGCCAGCAGCTTAGACATGCTCAATGAGCAGTTCTTC
CDR3aa: CASSLDMLNEQFF
d_gene: .
abundance: .
v_gene: TRBV7-9
j_gene: TRBJ2-1

CDR3nt: TGTGCCAGCAGCGCCCCGGGACAGGTTAATTCACCCCTCCACTTT
CDR3aa: CASSAPGQVNSPLHF
d_gene: TRBD1
abundance: .
v_gene: TRBV9
j_gene: TRBJ1-6

CDR3nt: TGTGCCAGCAGCGACCTCCTGGGGGCCGACACTGAAGCTTTCTTT
CDR3aa: CASSDLLGADTEAFF
d_gene: .
abundance: .
v_gene: TRBV9
j_gene: TRBJ1-1

CDR3nt: TGTGCCAGCAGCTTGGCTAGGGACAGGGTCGTTGTAGAGACCCAGTACTTC
CDR3aa: CASSLARDRVVVETQYF
d_gene: TRBD1
abundance: .
v_gene: TRBV11-1
j_gene: TRBJ2-5

CDR3nt: TGTGCCACCAGCAGGGATAATAGCGGCGGGGAGCTGTTTTTT
CDR3aa: CATSRDNSGGELFF
d_gene: .
abundance: .
v_gene: TRBV15
j_gene: TRBJ2-2

CDR3nt: TGTGCCAGCAGTGGACAGACAGGGATTGGGGAAAAACTGTTTTTT
CDR3aa: CASSGQTGIGEKLFF
d_gene: TRBD1
abundance: .
v_gene: TRBV6-1
j_gene: TRBJ1-4

CDR3nt: TGTGCCAGCAGACCCGGACAGGCCCAAGAGACCCAGTACTTC
CDR3aa: CASRPGQAQETQYF
d_gene: TRBD1
abundance: .
v_gene: TRBV7-2
j_gene: TRBJ2-5

CDR3nt: TGTGCCAGCAGCTTAGCTGGGACAGGGTATCAGCCCCAGCATTTT
CDR3aa: CASSLAGTGYQPQHF
d_gene: TRBD1
abundance: .
v_gene: TRBV7-2
j_gene: TRBJ1-5

CDR3nt: TGTGCCAGCAGCCCTAGTCAAGCAGCGAGCTATGGCTACACCTTC
CDR3aa: CASSPSQAASYGYTF
d_gene: .
abundance: .
v_gene: TRBV11-2
j_gene: TRBJ1-2

CDR3nt: TGTGCCAGCAGCGTAACAAGACAGGACTATGGCTACACCTTC
CDR3aa: CASSVTRQDYGYTF
d_gene: .
abundance: .
v_gene: TRBV9
j_gene: TRBJ1-2

CDR3nt: TGTGCCAGCAGTTCGGGTGGCGAGCAGTACTTC
CDR3aa: CASSSGGEQYF
d_gene: .
abundance: .
v_gene: TRBV6-5
j_gene: TRBJ2-7

CDR3nt: TGTGCCAGCAGCCAAACGACTAGCGGGGGAGAGACCCAGTACTTC
CDR3aa: CASSQTTSGGETQYF
d_gene: TRBD2
abundance: .
v_gene: TRBV4-2
j_gene: TRBJ2-5

CDR3nt: TGTGCCAGCAGCCAAGATTCGCTAGCGGGGGGTAGTCACTATGAGCAGTTCTTC
CDR3aa: CASSQDSLAGGSHYEQFF
d_gene: TRBD2
abundance: .
v_gene: TRBV4-2
j_gene: TRBJ2-1

CDR3nt: TGTGCCAGCAGTTTGACAGGGAACACTGAAGCTTTCTTT
CDR3aa: CASSLTGNTEAFF
d_gene: .
abundance: .
v_gene: TRBV27
j_gene: TRBJ1-1

CDR3nt: TGTGCCACTCGGCGGAGGGCTCAAGAGACCCAGTACTTC
CDR3aa: CATRRRAQETQYF
d_gene: .
abundance: .
v_gene: TRBV9
j_gene: TRBJ2-5

CDR3nt: TGTGCCAGTAGTTACCAGGGGAATCAGCCCCAGCATTTT
CDR3aa: CASSYQGNQPQHF
d_gene: .
abundance: .
v_gene: TRBV19
j_gene: TRBJ1-5

CDR3nt: TGTGCCAGCAGCTCAGATAGGAGCTATGGCTACACCTTC
CDR3aa: CASSSDRSYGYTF
d_gene: .
abundance: .
v_gene: TRBV5-6
j_gene: TRBJ1-2

CDR3nt: TGTGCCAGCATGGATGTCGGGACAGCCTATGGCTACACCTTC
CDR3aa: CASMDVGTAYGYTF
d_gene: TRBD1
abundance: once
v_gene: TRBV2
j_gene: TRBJ1-2

CDR3nt: TGTGCCAGCAGCGGTGGGGACTACTCCTACGAGCAGTACTTC
CDR3aa: CASSGGDYSYEQYF
d_gene: TRBD2
abundance: .
v_gene: TRBV9
j_gene: TRBJ2-7

CDR3nt: TGTGCCAGCAGCCCCCCAGAGCGGGACACAGCCCCAACAGATACGCAGTATTTT
CDR3aa: CASSPPERDTAPTDTQYF
d_gene: .
abundance: .
v_gene: TRBV21-1
j_gene: TRBJ2-3